This T cell receptor (beta chain) was recorded in a study of control samples from healthy donors and cancer patients. The CDR3 totals 13 residues. The V end lost 4 bases, the J end lost 6 bases, and 12 bases lay between the germline ends. This table comes from immunoSEQ multiplex PCR, and its TCRdb copy is limited to in-frame clones, with some not included. The table has 120,000 or so clones, 80% to 95% seen once. The genes are TRBV12-3 or TRBV12-4 and TRBJ1-1; tentatively, D is TRBD1 (6 bases). The TCR sequence derives from a man older than 75 with head and neck cancer. Input material: PBMCs. The CDR3 sequence: CASSSWDIPEAFF. The CDR3 nucleotides read TGTGCCAGCAGTTCATGGGACATACCTGAAGCTTTCTTT.